This is a list of T cell receptor beta chains from one sample in a study of PD-L1 blockade in urothelial cancer. TCRdb's table, derived via immunoSEQ multiplex PCR, lists solely in-frame clones and lacks some. This table holds about 56,000 clones, about 85% found once. This specimen was PBMCs, taken around atezolizumab (anti-PD-L1) treatment. The receptor source for this set is a man between 65 and 85 years old with urothelial cancer. Each CDR3 is given with its conserved first and last residue.

cdr3_length | j_call | v_call | cdr3_aa
16 | TRBJ2-1 | TRBV11-2 | CASSLEGTGPYNEQFF
14 | TRBJ1-5 | TRBV9 | CASSEGQVNQPQHF
16 | TRBJ2-1 | TRBV6-1 | CASSGSDRGSYNEQFF
14 | TRBJ2-7 | TRBV6-6 | CASSTGTSSYEQYF
14 | TRBJ1-5 | TRBV6-1 | CASISQISNQPQHF
12 | TRBJ2-7 | TRBV6-1 | CASSSPAYEQYF
14 | TRBJ2-7 | TRBV27 | CASRATSSSYEQYF
13 | TRBJ2-3 | TRBV13 | CASSQLASDTQYF
14 | TRBJ2-7 | TRBV7-7 | CASSSGQGSYEQYF
13 | TRBJ2-5 | TRBV29-1 | CSVAGGPQETQYF
15 | TRBJ2-7 | TRBV15 | CATSRSGTTVYEQYF
13 | TRBJ1-5 | TRBV2 | CASKAQGNQPQHF
16 | TRBJ2-1 | TRBV15 | CATSRGGTGPYNEQFF
14 | TRBJ1-5 | TRBV2 | CASSYSRVNQPQHF
15 | TRBJ2-7 | TRBV7-8 | CASSPTQGQGYEQYF
18 | TRBJ2-3 | TRBV4-1 | CASSRGASGRSSTDTQYF